This passage covers 22 T cell receptor beta chains from one sample sequenced in a study of human T cells and chemical hapten exposure. The time point: patch test 3, about 24 weeks after DPC sensitization. Regarding treatment: therapeutic diphenylcyclopropenone sensitization with weekly scalp DPC. TCRdb called the RACE reads again in MiXCR, with one record for every CDR3 protein. Of 95,000 to 150,000 distinct CDR3 sequences in the sample, around 10% were seen once. The material was whole blood, obtained in connection with sensitization to the hapten diphenylcyclopropenone (DPC). These receptors all come from a woman between 50 and 59 years old with alopecia areata. Some clones in this sample may be carry-over from other donors' samples.

This clonotype has ten or more counts. V usage is TRBV20-1 and J usage is TRBJ2-7; 14 positions agree with TRBD2. This CDR3 region has 16 residues. V trimming: 3 bases; J trimming: 3 bases; junction bases outside the gene matches: 7. From germline, CDR1 is DFQATT and CDR2 SNEGSKA (reference sequence). The CDR3 coding sequence is TGCAGTGCTAGGCCCCCGGGACTAGCGGGAGTCTACGAGCAGTACTTC. Amino acids: CSARPPGLAGVYEQYF.

This chain connects TRBV7-2 to TRBJ2-1; TRBD2 matches at 12 bases. Germline CDR1 and CDR2: SGHTA and FQGNSA. The CDR3 spans 16 residues. V lost 5 bases, J lost 0 bases, and 2 bases stayed unmatched. CDR3 sequence: CASSPTSGSSYNEQFF. CDR3 bases: TGTGCCAGCAGCCCGACTAGCGGGAGCTCCTACAATGAGCAGTTCTTC.

The chain combines TRBV24-1 with TRBJ1-5, with TRBD1 identical over 9 bases. In germline, CDR1 is KGHDR, CDR2 SFDVKD. The V segment lost 3 bases and the J segment 1 base; nucleotides outside the gene matches: 6. This CDR3 region has 17 residues. CDR3 loop: CATSDKTGGWSNQPQHF. The CDR3 nucleotides are TGTGCCACCAGTGATAAAACAGGGGGCTGGAGCAATCAGCCCCAGCATTTT.

J is TRBJ1-1 and V is TRBV4-1; weak D call: TRBD1 (5 bases). CDR3 size: 15 residues. Trimming removed 4 bases at V and 0 bases at J, with 12 bases between. Germline V lookup: CDR1 MGHRA, CDR2 YSYEKL. The CDR3 nucleotides are TGCGCCAGCAGCCCCTCCCAGGGCCTGAACACTGAAGCTTTCTTT. This encodes CASSPSQGLNTEAFF.

This clonotype was detected a few times. The chain couples TRBV7-9 to TRBJ2-4, with D possibly TRBD2 on 5 matching bases. The V end lost 0 bases, the J end lost 0 bases, and 9 bases lay between the germline ends. This CDR3 region has 16 residues. CDR1 and CDR2 (germline): SEHNR, FQNEAQ (reference sequence). The CDR3 coding sequence is TGTGCCAGCAGCTTAGCCTATGGACTAGCCAAAAACATTCAGTACTTC. Protein: CASSLAYGLAKNIQYF.

In this sample, this clonotype turned up once. A much more abundant neighbour one base away suggests this may be a read error. The V call is TRBV6-5, the J call TRBJ2-3; 11 positions match TRBD2. V shed 8 bases and J 3 bases; nucleotides not matched to a gene: 7. Germline V lookup: CDR1 MNHEY, CDR2 SVGAGI. CDR3 length equals 15 residues. In DNA form, the CDR3 reads TGTGCCAGCGGGAGACTAGCGGGAATGACAGATACGCAGTATTTT. Encoded protein: CASGRLAGMTDTQYF.

In this sample, this clonotype turned up a few times. The chain recombines TRBV4-1 with TRBJ1-3; no definite D call. CDR3 length: 15 amino acids. CDR1 and CDR2 from the germline V gene are MGHRA and YSYEKL. V gave up 9 bases and J gave up 4 bases, with 19 bases separating them. CDR3 amino acids: CASTWTPGEGNTIYF. The CDR3 DNA follows: TGCGCCAGTACCTGGACCCCTGGAGAAGGAAACACCATATATTTT.

This clonotype was counted many times. This chain links TRBV5-5 with TRBJ2-1; 9 bases line up with TRBD2. The CDR3 consists of 18 residues. The germline V gene has CDR1 SGHKS and CDR2 YYEKEE (reference sequence). V trimming: 0 bases; J trimming: 9 bases; junction bases outside the gene matches: 16. The CDR3 DNA sequence: TGTGCCAGCAGCTTGGGTAGGTTTAGCGGGAGCCCCCCCGGTGAGCAGTTCTTC. This codes for CASSLGRFSGSPPGEQFF.

V and J are TRBV20-1 and TRBJ1-5; weak D call: TRBD1 (5 bases). The CDR3 has 13 amino acids. Trimming left V 5 bases short and J 0 bases short, with 8 bases between. Per germline, CDR1 DFQATT and CDR2 SNEGSKA (reference sequence). Written as DNA, the CDR3 is TGCAGTGCTCTACAGGATAGCAATCAGCCCCAGCATTTT. Translating it yields CSALQDSNQPQHF.

This clonotype was counted between two and nine times. The chain joins TRBV15 to TRBJ1-5; 9 bases are shared with TRBD1. V lost 0 bases and J lost 2; bases outside the gene matches: 8. The germline V gene has CDR1 LNHNV and CDR2 YYDKDF (reference sequence). This CDR3 is built from 18 residues. CDR3 nucleotide sequence: TGTGCCACCAGCAGAGATCCTTTAAGGACAGGGGGCAATCAGCCCCAGCATTTT. This encodes CATSRDPLRTGGNQPQHF.

V usage is TRBV6-5 and J usage is TRBJ1-2; 9 bases fit TRBD1. CDR1 and CDR2 (germline): MNHEY, SVGAGI. The trim removed 2 bases at V and 4 bases at J, leaving 2 bases unmatched. This CDR3 spans 14 amino acids. CDR3 region: CASSYGTGIYGYTF. The CDR3 coding sequence is TGTGCCAGCAGTTACGGGACAGGGATCTATGGCTACACCTTC.

This clonotype came up many times. This rearrangement joins TRBV6-5 to TRBJ2-7; TRBD1 matches 11 bases. Germline loops: CDR1 MNHEY, CDR2 SVGAGI. Trimming cost V 4 bases and J 6 bases; bases outside gene matches: 11. The CDR3 spans 16 residues. The CDR3 coding sequence is TGTGCCAGCAGTTCTCGACCGGGACAGGGGGGAGGCGAGCAGTACTTC. This codes for CASSSRPGQGGGEQYF.

The CDR3 bases are TGTGCCACCAGTGGCGCGGGGGGGGGTGGTGAGCAGTTCTTC. Translated: CATSGAGGGGEQFF. V usage is TRBV24-1 and J usage is TRBJ2-1; 9 positions agree with TRBD2. This CDR3 comprises 14 residues. From germline, CDR1 is KGHDR and CDR2 SFDVKD. Germline trimming cut 5 bases from V and 9 bases from J; bases unmatched to any gene: 7.

At least ten counts were recorded for this clonotype. This chain connects TRBV13 to TRBJ2-7; D possibly corresponds to TRBD1 (5 bases). V was pared by 5 bases and J by 1 base, with 9 bases between. CDR3 length: 13 amino acids. Germline V gene lookup returns CDR1 PRHDT and CDR2 FYEKMQ (reference sequence). The CDR3 bases are TGTGCCAGCAGCCCAGGACAATCCTACGAGCAGTACTTC. It is translated as CASSPGQSYEQYF.

This clonotype was counted at least ten times. The chain joins TRBV9 to TRBJ2-7; 9 nucleotides match TRBD1. The CDR3 runs to 13 residues. Germline loops: CDR1 SGDLS, CDR2 YYNGEE. With 4 bases clipped from V and 5 bases from J, the junction kept 4 bases outside the gene matches. The CDR3 DNA reads TGTGCCAGCAGCCCCACAGGGGGCAACGAGCAGTACTTC. It codes for CASSPTGGNEQYF.

This clonotype has at least ten counts. The rearrangement uses TRBV7-8 and TRBJ2-7; D not resolved. Per the germline V gene, CDR1 is SGHVS and CDR2 is FQNEAQ. There are 13 residues in the CDR3. V was pared by 5 bases and J by 0 bases, with 8 bases between. CDR3 sequence (DNA): TGTGCCAGCAGCCAGGCCCTCTCCTACGAGCAGTACTTC. Translated: CASSQALSYEQYF.

In its sample, this clonotype was seen many times. V is TRBV7-9 and J is TRBJ2-7; D possibly corresponds to TRBD2 (6 bases). Germline-derived CDR1 and CDR2 are SEHNR and FQNEAQ (reference sequence). This CDR3 spans 14 amino acids. Deletions cut 5 bases from V and 6 bases from J, with 17 bases between. CDR3 protein: CASSRGLGGAEQYF. In nucleotides, the CDR3 is TGTGCCAGCAGCCGGGGACTTGGAGGAGCCGAGCAGTACTTC.

The sample holds a few counts of this clonotype. This sequence joins TRBV5-6 and TRBJ2-7, with a weak D call TRBD2 (5 bases). Germline values: CDR1 SGHDT, CDR2 YYEEEE. The CDR3 has 14 amino acids. V was cut by 1 base and J by 7 bases, with 15 bases left in between. For the CDR3, the DNA is TGTGCCAGCAGCTTGCAACTGGAGGTGGTAGAGCAGTACTTC. This codes for CASSLQLEVVEQYF.

The genes are TRBV7-2 and TRBJ1-1; no definite D call. The CDR3 covers 12 residues. V lost 5 bases and J 8 bases, leaving 12 bases between the germline ends. Germline-derived CDR1 and CDR2 are SGHTA and FQGNSA. CDR3 region: CASSPRGQEAFF. The CDR3 DNA sequence: TGTGCCAGCAGCCCACGTGGGCAGGAAGCTTTCTTT.

This clonotype turned up a few times. The V call is TRBV7-9, the J call TRBJ2-4; TRBD1 matches 7 bases. The ends lost 7 bases at V and 0 bases at J; junction bases unmatched: 12. Germline lookup yields CDR1 SEHNR and CDR2 FQNEAQ (reference sequence). This CDR3 comprises 17 residues. The CDR3: CASTRTGSYLAKNIQYF. The DNA of the CDR3 is TGTGCCAGCACCCGGACAGGCTCCTACTTAGCCAAAAACATTCAGTACTTC.

Only a few counts were recorded for this clonotype. The chain joins TRBV29-1 to TRBJ2-5; no reliable D call. The CDR3 runs 10 residues. The germline CDR1 and CDR2 sequences are SQVTM and ANQGSEA. V was pared by 7 bases and J by 2 bases, with 5 bases between. In nucleotides, the CDR3 is TGCAGCGCCCTTCAAGAGACCCAGTACTTC. Translating it yields CSALQETQYF.

Only one count was recorded for this clonotype. The chain couples TRBV5-4 to TRBJ2-1; no definite D call. This CDR3 is 12 amino acids long. CDR1 and CDR2 from the germline V gene are SGHNT and YYREEE (reference sequence). V was clipped by 0 bases and J by 8 bases, with 6 bases between them. CDR3 in amino acids: CASSLGVDEQFF. The CDR3 nucleotides read TGTGCCAGCAGCTTGGGCGTGGATGAGCAGTTCTTC. Full variable domain (rest looked up from reference TRBV5-4 and TRBJ2-1): ETGVTQSPTHLIKTRGQQVTLRCSSQSGHNTVSWYQQALGQGPQFIFQYYREEENGRGNFPPRFSGLQFPNYSSELNVNALELDDSALYLCASSLGVDEQFFGPGTRLTVL.